This entry lists 20 T cell receptor beta chains sequenced from one sample in a study of blood T cell repertoires in COVID-19. Profiling relied on immunoSEQ multiplex PCR, and the TCRdb table lists in-frame clones only, not all of them. Among around 210,000 clones listed, roughly 84% were seen once. Sample: peripheral blood. Receptors originate from a human donor in a cohort sampled during active COVID-19.

The chain couples TRBV6-5 to TRBJ2-2; 7 bases agree with TRBD2. From germline, CDR1 is MNHEY and CDR2 SVGAGI. The V gene end was trimmed by 7 bases and the J gene end by 3 bases; junction bases not matched to a gene: 2. The CDR3 length is 13 residues. CDR3 protein: CASNSGDTGELFF. As DNA, the CDR3 is TGTGCCAGCAACAGCGGGGACACCGGGGAGCTGTTTTTT.

The chain carries TRBV4-1 and TRBJ2-1; the match to TRBD2 covers 13 bases. Germline trimming cut 4 bases from V and 6 bases from J; bases unmatched to any gene: 12. This CDR3 is 18 amino acids long. Germline V gene lookup returns CDR1 MGHRA and CDR2 YSYEKL. The CDR3 DNA reads as TGCGCCAGCAGCCCCCAGATTTGGACTAGCGGGAGCAGCAATGAGCAGTTCTTC. Protein: CASSPQIWTSGSSNEQFF.

The genes are TRBV7-6 and TRBJ2-7; tentative D call: TRBD1 (6 bases). Trimming removed 4 bases at V and 5 bases at J, with 18 bases between. CDR1 and CDR2 (germline): SGHVS, FNYEAQ. The CDR3 totals 15 residues. The CDR3, as DNA: TGTGCCAGCAGCTCCCGTGGGGCTGGGGGCCACGAGCAGTACTTC. Amino acids: CASSSRGAGGHEQYF.

The V and J genes are TRBV6-6 and TRBJ2-7; D remains unclear. This CDR3 comprises 11 residues. V lost 5 bases to trimming and J lost 4 bases, with 6 bases between them. Germline values: CDR1 MNHNY, CDR2 SVGAGI (reference sequence). The CDR3 reads CASSLQYEQYF. The CDR3 DNA sequence: TGTGCCAGCAGTCTCCAATACGAGCAGTACTTC.

This rearrangement joins TRBV6-5 to TRBJ2-7; D is perhaps TRBD2 (6 bases). This CDR3 region has 16 residues. Looked up from germline, CDR1 is MNHEY and CDR2 is SVGAGI. V gave up 0 bases and J gave up 2 bases, with 14 bases separating them. CDR3 region: CASSYSRGMPPYEQYF. For the CDR3, the DNA is TGTGCCAGCAGTTACTCTCGCGGGATGCCTCCCTACGAGCAGTACTTC.

V is TRBV2 and J is TRBJ2-1; 9 positions match TRBD2. Germline V gives CDR1 SNHLY, CDR2 FYNNEI. This CDR3 comprises 16 residues. V trimming: 3 bases; J trimming: 7 bases; junction bases outside the gene matches: 10. The CDR3 DNA is TGTGCCAGCAGTGACGCGTGGACTAGCGCGGGGAATGAGCAGTTCTTC. Translation gives CASSDAWTSAGNEQFF.

The rearrangement uses TRBV5-5 and TRBJ2-7; possible D gene TRBD2, 5 bases. V lost 0 bases and J 5 bases, leaving 21 bases between the germline ends. The CDR3 runs 17 residues. Per the germline V gene, CDR1 is SGHKS and CDR2 is YYEKEE (reference sequence). In DNA, the CDR3 is TGTGCCAGCAGCTTGGCCGCCGGGATTCCAAACGCTGACGAGCAGTACTTC. It yields the protein CASSLAAGIPNADEQYF.

The J gene is TRBJ2-7, the V gene TRBV7-8; possible D gene TRBD2, 5 bases. Trimming shortened V by 5 bases and J by 0 bases, and 11 bases separated the two germline ends. The CDR3 consists of 14 residues. Germline V gene lookup returns CDR1 SGHVS and CDR2 FQNEAQ. CDR3 residues: CASSHPDSSYEQYF. The CDR3 nucleotides read TGTGCCAGCAGCCACCCGGACTCCTCCTACGAGCAGTACTTC. Full variable domain (missing parts from reference TRBV7-8 and TRBJ2-7): GAGVSQSPRYKVAKRGQDVALRCDPISGHVSLFWYQQALGQGPEFLTYFQNEAQLDKSGLPSDRFFAERPEGSVSTLKIQRTQQEDSAVYLCASSHPDSSYEQYFGPGTRLTVT.

The rearrangement joins TRBV7-9 to TRBJ2-7; D call uncertain. Trimming cost V 2 bases and J 3 bases, with 8 bases left between them. The CDR3 consists of 13 residues. In germline, CDR1 is SEHNR, CDR2 FQNEAQ (reference sequence). This chain's CDR3 is CASSLIYGYEQYF. The CDR3 DNA sequence: TGTGCCAGCAGCTTAATTTACGGCTACGAGCAGTACTTC.

This clone was detected a few times. The V call is TRBV2, the J call TRBJ1-5; tentative D call: TRBD1 (6 bases). CDR1 SNHLY and CDR2 FYNNEI come from the germline V gene. Trimming took 6 bases from V and 6 from J, leaving 18 bases between them. The CDR3 is 15 amino acids. CDR3 region: CASRGEGVFAQPQHF. The DNA for the CDR3 is TGTGCCAGCAGGGGGGAGGGGGTTTTTGCTCAGCCCCAGCATTTT.

The chain carries TRBV5-6 and TRBJ1-2; a possible D gene is TRBD1 (5 bases). This CDR3 comprises 15 residues. Germline V gives CDR1 SGHDT, CDR2 YYEEEE. The V end lost 4 bases, the J end lost 3 bases, and 16 bases lay between the germline ends. The CDR3 bases are TGTGCCAGCAGCCCCCCCTGGGGCTCTGACTATGGCTACACCTTC. Amino acids: CASSPPWGSDYGYTF.

The V gene is TRBV6-6, the J gene TRBJ2-2; 9 positions agree with TRBD1. Trimming took 6 bases from V and 6 from J; bases not matched to a gene: 8. The length of the CDR3 is 15 residues. The germline V gene has CDR1 MNHNY and CDR2 SVGAGI (reference sequence). CDR3 loop: CASSTTGGFPGELFF. The CDR3 DNA reads as TGTGCCAGCAGCACGACAGGGGGTTTTCCCGGGGAGCTGTTTTTT.

The chain carries TRBV5-6 and TRBJ2-7; D possibly corresponds to TRBD2 (6 bases). Trimming took off 1 base at V and 4 bases at J, with 15 bases between the two ends. Germline V lookup: CDR1 SGHDT, CDR2 YYEEEE. The CDR3 is 15 amino acids. This CDR3 is CASSLFGGDPYEQYF. CDR3 DNA: TGTGCCAGCAGCTTGTTCGGGGGAGACCCTTACGAGCAGTACTTC.

This clone was seen at least ten times. V gene TRBV6-6 combines with J gene TRBJ2-7; 9 bases line up with TRBD1. The CDR3 runs 15 residues. CDR1 and CDR2 from the germline V gene are MNHNY and SVGAGI (reference sequence). The ends lost 0 bases at V and 5 bases at J; junction bases unmatched: 5. The CDR3 coding sequence is TGTGCCAGCAGTTACTCGCGGGGGACAGGGAACGAGCAGTACTTC. It encodes CASSYSRGTGNEQYF.

The CDR3 DNA follows: TGTGCCTGGAGTGACGGGGGAATGTATGAGCAGTTCTTC. Translating gives CAWSDGGMYEQFF. The V call is TRBV30, the J call TRBJ2-1, with TRBD2 as a possible D gene (6 bases). Germline CDR1 and CDR2: GTSNPN and SVGIG (reference sequence). CDR3 size: 13 residues. V was shortened by 1 base and J by 8 bases, with 12 bases between the two germline ends.

The J gene is TRBJ2-1, the V gene TRBV28; 7 bases agree with TRBD2. This CDR3 is 13 amino acids long. V gave up 7 bases and J gave up 6 bases; unmatched junction bases: 6. CDR1 and CDR2 from the germline V gene are MDHEN and SYDVKM. CDR3 sequence: CASNPSGLNEQFF. The CDR3 bases are TGTGCCAGCAACCCTAGCGGTCTCAATGAGCAGTTCTTC. Based on the CDR3 plus reference TRBV28 and TRBJ2-1, the full variable domain is DVKVTQSSRYLVKRTGEKVFLECVQDMDHENMFWYRQDPGLGLRLIYFSYDVKMKEKGDIPEGYSVSREKKERFSLILESASTNQTSMYLCASNPSGLNEQFFGPGTRLTVL.

The gene calls are TRBV10-1 and TRBJ2-7; maybe TRBD2 (6 bases). The V gene's germline CDR1 is WNHNN and CDR2 SYGVQD (reference sequence). Trimming cost V 1 base and J 0 bases, with 10 bases left between them. This CDR3 contains 15 residues. The DNA of the CDR3 is TGCGCCAGCAGTGAGTATCGGGGGAGCTCCTACGAGCAGTACTTC. As protein: CASSEYRGSSYEQYF.

The genes are TRBV5-1 and TRBJ2-1; 10 bases match TRBD2. CDR1 and CDR2 from the germline V gene are SGHRS and YFSETQ. The CDR3 is 18 amino acids. J was trimmed by 7 bases and V by 4 bases; bases with no gene match: 17. The DNA of the CDR3 is TGCGCCAGCAGCGGCCGAGGGAGCGGGAGGGCCCGTGAAAATGAGCAGTTCTTC. Amino acid sequence: CASSGRGSGRARENEQFF.

The chain carries TRBV7-2 and TRBJ2-3; D gene unclear. The CDR3 has 12 amino acids. The germline CDR1 and CDR2 sequences are SGHTA and FQGNSA. V was trimmed by 2 bases and J by 4 bases, leaving 4 bases between them. The CDR3 protein is CASSLRADTQYF. In DNA form, the CDR3 reads TGTGCCAGCAGCTTACGCGCAGATACGCAGTATTTT.

The chain combines TRBV3-1 (or the pseudogene TRBV3-2) with TRBJ2-7; 12 bases align to TRBD2. The length of the CDR3 is 15 residues. In germline, CDR1 is LGHDT, CDR2 YNNKEL (reference sequence). V lost 4 bases to trimming and J lost 2 bases; unmatched junction nucleotides: 3. The DNA for the CDR3 is TGTGCCAGCAGCCCACGGACTAGCGGGACCTACGAGCAGTACTTC. Translation gives CASSPRTSGTYEQYF.